A selection of T cell receptor beta chains follows, all from one sample in a study of blood T cell repertoires in COVID-19. TCRdb keeps only in-frame clones here, not all; method: immunoSEQ multiplex PCR. The profile shows roughly 230,000 clones, about 79% of them singletons. Sequenced input: PBMCs or T cells enriched from blood (not recorded which). These receptors originate from a woman aged 55-69 years who had recovered from COVID-19. CDR3s include the opening cysteine and the closing phenylalanine or tryptophan. Each record gives: CDR3 protein, CDR3 DNA, clone size, V gene, J gene, D gene. D genes are given only for firm matches. Size tells how often a clone was seen (once, few, many) or the class of an expanded clone, and some rows leave it out.

CASSFSPGGREAETQYF	TGTGCCAGCAGCTTTTCACCGGGGGGGCGTGAGGCGGAGACCCAGTACTTC	NA	TRBV5-5	TRBJ2-5	TRBD2
CASDPGQGVNTQYF	TGTGCCAGCGACCCGGGACAGGGGGTCAATACGCAGTATTTT	NA	TRBV6-5	TRBJ2-3	TRBD1
CASSSPGGPYGYTF	TGTGCCAGCAGTTCGCCCGGGGGACCCTATGGCTACACCTTC	NA	TRBV7-2	TRBJ1-2	NA
CASSLGQFYGYTF	TGTGCCAGCAGTTTAGGGCAGTTCTATGGCTACACCTTC	NA	TRBV12-3/TRBV12-4	TRBJ1-2	NA
CASGRGLALDTQYF	TGTGCCAGTGGTAGGGGACTAGCGCTGGATACGCAGTATTTT	NA	TRBV19	TRBJ2-3	TRBD2
CASSGTSGTGELFF	TGTGCCAGCAGTGGGACTAGCGGGACCGGGGAGCTGTTTTTT	NA	TRBV27	TRBJ2-2	TRBD2
CASSQATNLNYGYTF	TGCGCCAGCAGCCAGGCCACTAATTTAAACTATGGCTACACCTTC	NA	TRBV4-3	TRBJ1-2	NA
CASRAGQEFQPQHF	TGCGCCAGCAGAGCGGGACAGGAGTTTCAGCCCCAGCATTTT	once	TRBV10-1	TRBJ1-5	TRBD1
CASSQGLAGYHRETQYF	TGCGCCAGCAGCCAAGGTCTAGCGGGGTACCATAGAGAGACCCAGTACTTC	once	TRBV4-3	TRBJ2-5	TRBD2
CASSLDAGNQPQHF	TGTGCCAGCAGCTTAGACGCGGGGAATCAGCCCCAGCATTTT	NA	TRBV7-2	TRBJ1-5	NA
CASSDTGFYGYTF	TGTGCCAGCAGTGATACAGGTTTCTATGGCTACACCTTC	many	TRBV6-1	TRBJ1-2	NA
CASLPRRGSNQPQHF	TGTGCCAGCCTCCCGCGAAGGGGTAGCAATCAGCCCCAGCATTTT	NA	TRBV2	TRBJ1-5	NA
CASSLFSGYYEQYF	TGTGCCAGCAGTTTATTCTCCGGGTACTACGAGCAGTACTTC	NA	TRBV27	TRBJ2-7	NA
CASSVEASGMYSYEQYF	TGTGCCAGCAGCGTAGAAGCTAGCGGGATGTACTCCTACGAGCAGTACTTC	NA	TRBV9	TRBJ2-7	TRBD2
CASRRDRVFGEQYF	TGTGCCAGCAGAAGGGACAGGGTTTTTGGCGAGCAGTACTTC	NA	TRBV6-5	TRBJ2-7	TRBD1
CASSPQDRGGYGYTF	TGTGCCAGCTCACCCCAGGACAGGGGAGGGTATGGCTACACCTTC	NA	TRBV18	TRBJ1-2	TRBD1
CASSPTTGEAFF	TGTGCCAGCTCACCAACGACGGGAGAAGCTTTCTTT	NA	TRBV18	TRBJ1-1	NA
CASSRGQLTDTQYF	TGTGCCAGCAGTAGGGGACAGCTCACAGATACGCAGTATTTT	NA	TRBV27	TRBJ2-3	TRBD1
CASSLDLLSSGRSDTQYF	TGTGCCAGCAGCTTAGATCTCTTATCTAGCGGGCGGTCCGATACGCAGTATTTT	NA	TRBV11-2	TRBJ2-3	TRBD2
CASSYWTGGTGELFF	TGTGCCAGCAGCTATTGGACAGGGGGCACCGGGGAGCTGTTTTTT	few	TRBV3-1/TRBV3-2	TRBJ2-2	TRBD1
CASSPYLLATGGYTF	TGTGCCAGCAGTCCTTATCTGCTTGCGACGGGGGGCTACACCTTC	NA	TRBV7-2	TRBJ1-2	NA
CASSPSRDSTDTQYF	TGTGCCAGCAGTCCCTCCAGGGATAGCACAGATACGCAGTATTTT	NA	TRBV28	TRBJ2-3	NA
CASNPRGSQNTEAFF	TGTGCCAGCAACCCCAGAGGCAGCCAGAACACTGAAGCTTTCTTT	NA	TRBV11-2	TRBJ1-1	NA
CASSLETGRNSPLHF	TGCGCCAGCAGCTTGGAGACAGGGCGTAATTCACCCCTCCACTTT	NA	TRBV5-1	TRBJ1-6	TRBD1
CAISSGLRSNEQYF	TGTGCCATTAGTTCGGGTTTGCGGTCGAACGAGCAGTACTTC	NA	TRBV10-3	TRBJ2-7	NA
CASSPWGERNTEAFF	TGCGCCAGCAGCCCGTGGGGGGAACGAAACACTGAAGCTTTCTTT	NA	TRBV4-3	TRBJ1-1	NA
CASSLVYASGVTGELFF	TGTGCCAGCAGCTTAGTTTACGCTAGCGGGGTTACCGGGGAGCTGTTTTTT	NA	TRBV11-2	TRBJ2-2	TRBD2
CAWGPHRGGTGELFF	TGTGCCTGGGGTCCTCACAGGGGAGGCACCGGGGAGCTGTTTTTT	NA	TRBV30	TRBJ2-2	NA
CASSLNRANTGELFF	TGTGCCAGCAGCTTGAACAGGGCGAACACCGGGGAGCTGTTTTTT	NA	TRBV5-4	TRBJ2-2	NA